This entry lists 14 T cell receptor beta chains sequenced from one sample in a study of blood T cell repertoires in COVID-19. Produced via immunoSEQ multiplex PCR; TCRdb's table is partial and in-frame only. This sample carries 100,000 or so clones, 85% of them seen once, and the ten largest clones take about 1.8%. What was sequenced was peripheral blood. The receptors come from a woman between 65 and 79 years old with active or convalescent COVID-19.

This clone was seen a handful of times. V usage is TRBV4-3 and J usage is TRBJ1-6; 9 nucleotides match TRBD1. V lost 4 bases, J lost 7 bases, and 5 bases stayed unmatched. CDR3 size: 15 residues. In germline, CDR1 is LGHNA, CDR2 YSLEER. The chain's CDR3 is CASSPRDRENSPLHF. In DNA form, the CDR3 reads TGCGCCAGCAGCCCCCGGGACAGGGAGAATTCACCCCTCCACTTT.

This CDR3 reads CASTPGTSGSNEQFF. CDR3 in DNA: TGTGCCAGTACACCCGGGACTAGCGGGTCCAATGAGCAGTTCTTC. The chain uses TRBV19 and TRBJ2-1, with 12 bases fitting TRBD2. The junction had 7 bases not matched to a gene; V was cut back by 7 bases and J by 6 bases. This CDR3 is 15 amino acids long. Per the germline V gene, CDR1 is LNHDA and CDR2 is SQIVND (reference sequence).

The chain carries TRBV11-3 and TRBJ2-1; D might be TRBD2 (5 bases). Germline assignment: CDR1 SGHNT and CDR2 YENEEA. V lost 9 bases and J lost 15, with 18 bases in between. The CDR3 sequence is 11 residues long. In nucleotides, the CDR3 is TGTGCCAGTAGCAGCGGCCCACTCGGGTTCTTC. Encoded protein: CASSSGPLGFF. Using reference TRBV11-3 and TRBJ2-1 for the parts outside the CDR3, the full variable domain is EAGVVQSPRYKIIEKKQPVAFWCNPISGHNTLYWYLQNLGQGPELLIRYENEEAVDDSQLPKDRFSAERLKGVDSTLKIQPAELGDSAVYLCASSSGPLGFFGPGTRLTVL.

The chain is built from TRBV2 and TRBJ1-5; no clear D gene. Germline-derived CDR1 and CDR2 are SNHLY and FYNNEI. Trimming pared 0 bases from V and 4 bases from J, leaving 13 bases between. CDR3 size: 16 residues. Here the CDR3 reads CASSEAIGLDNQPQHF. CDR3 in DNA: TGTGCCAGCAGTGAAGCGATAGGACTGGATAATCAGCCCCAGCATTTT.

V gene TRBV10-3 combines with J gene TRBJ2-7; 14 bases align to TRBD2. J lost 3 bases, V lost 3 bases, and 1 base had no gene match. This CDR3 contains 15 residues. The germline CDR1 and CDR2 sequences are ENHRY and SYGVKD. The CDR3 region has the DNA TGTGCCATCAGTGAAGGACTAGCGGGGGGCTACGAGCAGTACTTC. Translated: CAISEGLAGGYEQYF.

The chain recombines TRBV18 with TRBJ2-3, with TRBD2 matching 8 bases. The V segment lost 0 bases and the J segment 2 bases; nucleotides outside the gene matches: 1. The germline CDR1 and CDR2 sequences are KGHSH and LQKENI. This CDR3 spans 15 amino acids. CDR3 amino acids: CASSPPSGVTDTQYF. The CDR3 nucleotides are TGTGCCAGCTCACCACCTAGCGGGGTCACAGATACGCAGTATTTT.

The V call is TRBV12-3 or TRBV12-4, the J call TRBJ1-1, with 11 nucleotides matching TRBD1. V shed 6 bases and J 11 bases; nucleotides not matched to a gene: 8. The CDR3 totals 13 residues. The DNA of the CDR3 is TGTGCCAGCAGCCATGCCCGGGACAGGGGGGCTTTCTTT. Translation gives CASSHARDRGAFF.

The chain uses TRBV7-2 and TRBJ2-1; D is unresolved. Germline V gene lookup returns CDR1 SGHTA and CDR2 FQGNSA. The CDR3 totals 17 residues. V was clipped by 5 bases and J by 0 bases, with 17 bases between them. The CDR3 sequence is CASSPSGLASSYNEQFF. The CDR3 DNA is TGTGCCAGCAGCCCTTCCGGGTTGGCGAGCTCCTACAATGAGCAGTTCTTC.

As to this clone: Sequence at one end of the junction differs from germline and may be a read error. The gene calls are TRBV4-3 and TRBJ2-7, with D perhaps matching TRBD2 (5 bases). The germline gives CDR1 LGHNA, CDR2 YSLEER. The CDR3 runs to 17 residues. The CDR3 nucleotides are TGCGCCAGCAGCCAAGTCGGCGGTGGAGGAATCTCCAACGAGCAGTACTTC. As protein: CASSQVGGGGISNEQYF.

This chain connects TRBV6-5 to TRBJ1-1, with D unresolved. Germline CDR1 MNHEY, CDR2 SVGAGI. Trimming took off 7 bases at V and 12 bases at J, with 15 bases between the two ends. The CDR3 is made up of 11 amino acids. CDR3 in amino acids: CASNMRGLTFF. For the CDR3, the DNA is TGTGCCAGCAACATGCGGGGTTTAACTTTCTTT.

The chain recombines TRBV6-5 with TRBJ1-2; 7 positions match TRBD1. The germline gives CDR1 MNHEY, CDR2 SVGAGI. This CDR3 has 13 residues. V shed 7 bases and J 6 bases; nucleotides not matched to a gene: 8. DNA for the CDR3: TGTGCCAGCACTCCAAACAGGGGCCATGGCTACACCTTC. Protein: CASTPNRGHGYTF.

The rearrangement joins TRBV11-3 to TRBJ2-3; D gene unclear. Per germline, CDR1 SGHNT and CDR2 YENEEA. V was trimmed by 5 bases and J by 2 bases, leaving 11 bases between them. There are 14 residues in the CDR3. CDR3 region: CASSPPRTTDTQYF. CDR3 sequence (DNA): TGTGCCAGCAGCCCACCGAGAACCACAGATACGCAGTATTTT.

Written as DNA, the CDR3 is TGTGCCAGCAGCCCCCCAACCTGGGTCGGGGGGGAAAAACTGTTTTTT. Its translation is CASSPPTWVGGEKLFF. V usage is TRBV11-3 and J usage is TRBJ1-4, with TRBD1 as a possible D gene (5 bases). Trimming cost V 5 bases and J 8 bases, with 21 bases left between them. CDR3 size: 16 residues. Germline V gives CDR1 SGHNT, CDR2 YENEEA.

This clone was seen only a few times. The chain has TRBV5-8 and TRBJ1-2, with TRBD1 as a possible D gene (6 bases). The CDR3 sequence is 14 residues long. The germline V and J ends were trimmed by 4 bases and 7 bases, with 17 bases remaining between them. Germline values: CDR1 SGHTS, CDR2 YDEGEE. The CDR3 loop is CASSRDRGASGYTF. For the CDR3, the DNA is TGTGCCAGCAGCCGTGATCGGGGGGCGAGTGGCTACACCTTC.